This T cell receptor (beta chain) was documented in a study of chemoradiotherapy in HPV16-positive cancers. Here immunoSEQ multiplex PCR was the method, and the copy in TCRdb shows in-frame clones only, minus some. The sample records approximately 12,000 clones, about four fifths being singletons. The specimen was collected from a patient who underwent chemoradiotherapy. This sequence originates from a human donor with HPV-associated anogenital cancer.

CDR3 nucleotide sequence: TGTGCCAGCAGTTACTCGACGGGGGGAGGCAATGAGCAGTTCTTC. Translation: CASSYSTGGGNEQFF. The J gene is TRBJ2-1, the V gene TRBV6-5; 7 bases line up with TRBD2. From germline, CDR1 is MNHEY and CDR2 SVGAGI. Trimming took 0 bases from V and 6 from J; bases not matched to a gene: 5. The CDR3 runs to 15 residues.